Below, 22 T cell receptor beta chains from the same sample are listed, as sequenced in a study of blood T cells in healthy people across ages. Alongside a J-beta primer mix, a sample-barcoded 5' primer served in a second PCR lasting roughly 7 to 11 cycles. MiXCR, applied by TCRdb to the 5' RACE reads, yields one record per CDR3 protein. The data hold about 1.4 million distinct CDR3 sequences, with almost 60% observed a single time. Sequenced sample: blood. These receptors all come from a man between 18 and 35 years old in good health.

The gene calls are TRBV3-1 and TRBJ1-3; D gene ambiguous. Per germline, CDR1 LGHDT and CDR2 YNNKEL (reference sequence). V was pared by 1 base and J by 2 bases, with 6 bases between. CDR3 length: 14 amino acids. The CDR3 loop is CASSQVQPGNTIYF. The CDR3 DNA reads TGTGCCAGCAGCCAAGTACAACCTGGAAACACCATATATTTT.

The V gene is TRBV6-2 or TRBV6-3, the J gene TRBJ2-1; D is ambiguous. V gave up 5 bases and J gave up 3 bases, with 14 bases separating them. In germline, CDR1 is MNHEY, CDR2 SVGEGT. This CDR3 has 15 amino acids. The CDR3 DNA follows: TGTGCCAGCAGTGACACAACCATTAACTACAATGAGCAGTTCTTC. It codes for CASSDTTINYNEQFF.

This clonotype appeared a few times. This chain links TRBV4-1 with TRBJ2-7; possible D gene TRBD2, 7 bases. Per germline, CDR1 MGHRA and CDR2 YSYEKL. V was trimmed by 3 bases and J by 4 bases, leaving 16 bases between them. The CDR3 runs 15 residues. The CDR3 here is CASSQQDSGVYEQYF. CDR3 bases: TGCGCCAGCAGCCAGCAGGACAGCGGGGTTTACGAGCAGTACTTC.

The DNA for the CDR3 is TGTGCCAGCAGTTTCAGGGGGTTTAGCCAAGAGACCCAGTACTTC. Amino acids: CASSFRGFSQETQYF. The rearrangement joins TRBV12-3 or TRBV12-4 to TRBJ2-5; 7 bases are shared with TRBD1. J was trimmed by 1 base and V by 3 bases; bases with no gene match: 5. The CDR3 has 15 residues.

V gene TRBV20-1 combines with J gene TRBJ2-2, with 8 bases lining up with TRBD2. This CDR3 has 17 residues. The trim removed 1 base at V and 0 bases at J, leaving 7 bases unmatched. Germline V CDR1 and CDR2: DFQATT, SNEGSKA (reference sequence). The CDR3 sequence is CSARAHSGTTNTGELFF. The CDR3 region has the DNA TGCAGTGCTAGAGCTCATAGCGGGACAACGAACACCGGGGAGCTGTTTTTT.

The chain carries TRBV7-2 and TRBJ2-2; the D gene is possibly TRBD2 (6 bases). Trimming shortened V by 1 base and J by 2 bases, and 17 bases separated the two germline ends. Per the germline V gene, CDR1 is SGHTA and CDR2 is FQGNSA. CDR3 length equals 18 residues. CDR3 region: CASSLGQGGLPNTGELFF. Written as DNA, the CDR3 is TGTGCCAGCAGCTTAGGGCAGGGCGGACTACCCAACACCGGGGAGCTGTTTTTT.

J is TRBJ2-4 and V is TRBV5-1; 9 bases are shared with TRBD2. The assigned J gene may be wrong: the sequence end matches TRBJ2-7 better. The CDR3 is 15 residues long. Germline-derived CDR1 and CDR2 are SGHRS and YFSETQ. In DNA form, the CDR3 reads TGCGCCAGCAGCTTCGGGGCGGGAGGGCCTTACGAGCAGTACTTC. It translates to CASSFGAGGPYEQYF.

The table lists this clonotype with a few counts. This rearrangement joins TRBV6-2 or TRBV6-3 to TRBJ2-7; 7 bases are shared with TRBD1. J lost 0 bases, V lost 6 bases, and 11 bases had no gene match. The CDR3 is made up of 16 amino acids. Germline CDR1 MNHEY, CDR2 SVGEGT. The CDR3 coding sequence is TGTGCCAGCAGACCCGCAGGACAGGCGAGCTCCTACGAGCAGTACTTC. It encodes CASRPAGQASSYEQYF.

The rearrangement uses TRBV30 and TRBJ2-2; 7 bases map to TRBD2. V was clipped by 3 bases and J by 2 bases; unmatched bases: 3. Germline lookup yields CDR1 GTSNPN and CDR2 SVGIG (reference sequence). This CDR3 spans 14 amino acids. CDR3 loop: CAWRAGCNTGELFF. The DNA of the CDR3 is TGTGCCTGGAGAGCGGGATGCAACACCGGGGAGCTGTTTTTT.

J is TRBJ1-1 and V is TRBV12-3 or TRBV12-4, with TRBD1 as a possible D gene (6 bases). The CDR3 length is 15 residues. The V end was cut by 6 bases, the J end by 0 bases, with 14 bases between. The CDR3 spells CASRLGTTMNTEAFF. In nucleotides, the CDR3 is TGTGCCAGCAGGCTTGGGACAACCATGAACACTGAAGCTTTCTTT.

This sequence joins TRBV7-8 and TRBJ1-2; D perhaps matches TRBD1 (6 bases). Germline V gene lookup returns CDR1 SGHVS and CDR2 FQNEAQ. V was clipped by 5 bases and J by 0 bases, with 19 bases between them. This CDR3 region has 17 residues. The CDR3 protein is CASSPGYRVRSNYGYTF. As DNA, the CDR3 is TGTGCCAGCAGCCCGGGGTACAGGGTACGTTCTAACTATGGCTACACCTTC.

The chain employs TRBV11-2 and TRBJ2-7, with 9 bases lining up with TRBD1. After removal of 1 base from V and 3 bases from J, the junction contained 7 bases not matched to a gene. This CDR3 has 16 amino acids. Germline V gene data show CDR1 as SGHAT and CDR2 as FQNNGV. CDR3 loop: CASSLVSGTGNYEQYF. CDR3 coding DNA: TGTGCCAGCAGCTTAGTGTCCGGGACAGGGAACTACGAGCAGTACTTC.

The chain has TRBV5-1 and TRBJ2-5; 8 positions agree with TRBD2. Looked up from germline, CDR1 is SGHRS and CDR2 is YFSETQ. The CDR3 spans 17 residues. V lost 6 bases to trimming and J lost 4 bases; unmatched junction nucleotides: 17. The DNA for the CDR3 is TGCGCCAGCAACCACAGGGAAAAGCGGGAGCGGGTAGAGACCCAGTACTTC. This sequence encodes CASNHREKRERVETQYF.

In its sample, this clonotype was seen once. A much more abundant neighbour one base away suggests this may be a read error. The rearrangement links TRBV6-4 to TRBJ2-3, with 11 bases lining up with TRBD2. CDR3 length: 14 residues. Germline CDR1 and CDR2: MRHNA and SNTAGT. Here the CDR3 DNA reads TGTGCCAGCAGTACTAGCGGGAGCATAGATACGCAGTATTTT. Its translation is CASSTSGSIDTQYF.

The chain employs TRBV5-5 and TRBJ2-5; TRBD2 matches 11 bases. The J call may be wrong; the DNA end is better matched by TRBJ2-7. There are 17 residues in the CDR3. Germline loops: CDR1 SGHKS, CDR2 YYEKEE (reference sequence). CDR3 DNA sequence: TGTGCCAGCACCTGGGCTAGCGGGGGGTCCGCAACCTACGAGCAGTACTTC. Translating gives CASTWASGGSATYEQYF.

The V call is TRBV4-1, the J call TRBJ2-3, with unresolved D. This CDR3 comprises 14 residues. The V end lost 5 bases, the J end lost 4 bases, and 13 bases lay between the germline ends. The germline gives CDR1 MGHRA, CDR2 YSYEKL. The DNA of the CDR3 is TGCGCCAGCAGCATATTCTCGGGTTCAGATACGCAGTATTTT. Translated, it gives CASSIFSGSDTQYF.

V is TRBV15 and J is TRBJ2-3; TRBD2 is a possible D gene (6 bases). CDR3 length: 19 residues. Germline V CDR1 and CDR2: LNHNV, YYDKDF (reference sequence). Trimming removed 1 base at V and 0 bases at J, with 20 bases between. The CDR3 loop is CATSRVGTGGVPSTDTQYF. CDR3 DNA: TGTGCCACCAGCAGAGTTGGGACCGGGGGAGTACCCAGCACAGATACGCAGTATTTT.

This clonotype was seen only once. V is TRBV7-2 and J is TRBJ1-2; D might be TRBD1 (6 bases). Trimming removed 5 bases from V and 5 bases from J, with 15 bases in between. Germline CDR1 and CDR2: SGHTA and FQGNSA. The CDR3 runs to 14 residues. The CDR3 sequence: CASSPSGDAYGYTF. The CDR3 bases are TGTGCCAGCAGCCCCTCAGGGGATGCATATGGCTACACCTTC.

The chain recombines TRBV12-3 or TRBV12-4 with TRBJ1-1; D perhaps matches TRBD1 (6 bases). This CDR3 has 14 residues. V was clipped by 6 bases and J by 5 bases, with 16 bases between them. The DNA for the CDR3 is TGTGCCAGCAGCCCCCAGGGGTATTCGACTGAAGCTTTCTTT. Translated, it gives CASSPQGYSTEAFF.

In its sample, this clonotype was seen many times. This chain connects TRBV10-3 to TRBJ2-2, with D unresolved. Trimming took off 3 bases at V and 2 bases at J, with 1 base between the two ends. Germline CDR1 and CDR2: ENHRY and SYGVKD. The CDR3 extends over 12 amino acids. The CDR3 loop reads CAISENTGELFF. In DNA form, the CDR3 reads TGTGCCATCAGTGAAAACACCGGGGAGCTGTTTTTT.

The chain is built from TRBV27 and TRBJ2-1; D unclear. Germline CDR1 MNHEY, CDR2 SMNVEV (reference sequence). V lost 3 bases, J lost 8 bases, and 14 bases lay in between. This CDR3 has 14 amino acids. CDR3 sequence reads: CASSFLGSDHEQFF. The CDR3 DNA reads TGTGCCAGCAGTTTCTTAGGGTCAGACCATGAGCAGTTCTTC.

In its sample, this clonotype was seen a few times. This chain links TRBV12-3 or TRBV12-4 with TRBJ2-5; 7 nucleotides align to TRBD1. CDR3 length equals 14 residues. Trimming removed 5 bases from V and 2 bases from J; junction bases left unmatched: 5. In nucleotides, the CDR3 is TGTGCCAGCAGTCACCGGGACAGTCAAGAGACCCAGTACTTC. Its translation is CASSHRDSQETQYF.